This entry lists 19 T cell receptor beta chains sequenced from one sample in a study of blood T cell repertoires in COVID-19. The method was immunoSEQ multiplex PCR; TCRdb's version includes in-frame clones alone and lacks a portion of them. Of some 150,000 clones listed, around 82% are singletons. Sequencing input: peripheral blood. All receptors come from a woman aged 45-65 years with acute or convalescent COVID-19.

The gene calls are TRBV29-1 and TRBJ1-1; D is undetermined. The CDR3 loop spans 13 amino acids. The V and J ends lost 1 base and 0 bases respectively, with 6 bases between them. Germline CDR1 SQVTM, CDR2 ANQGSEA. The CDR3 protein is CSVEVSLNTEAFF. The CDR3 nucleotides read TGCAGCGTTGAAGTCAGTTTGAACACTGAAGCTTTCTTT.

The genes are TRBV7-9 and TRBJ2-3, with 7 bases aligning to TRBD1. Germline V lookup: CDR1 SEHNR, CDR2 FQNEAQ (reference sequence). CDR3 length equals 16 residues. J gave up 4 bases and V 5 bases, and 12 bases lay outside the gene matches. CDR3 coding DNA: TGTGCCAGCAGCGGACAGGCATCGTTAAGCGCAGATACGCAGTATTTT. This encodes CASSGQASLSADTQYF. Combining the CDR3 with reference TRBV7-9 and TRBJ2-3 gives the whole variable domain DTGVSQNPRHKITKRGQNVTFRCDPISEHNRLYWYRQTLGQGPEFLTYFQNEAQLEKSRLLSDRFSAERPKGSFSTLEIQRTEQGDSAMYLCASSGQASLSADTQYFGPGTRLTVL.

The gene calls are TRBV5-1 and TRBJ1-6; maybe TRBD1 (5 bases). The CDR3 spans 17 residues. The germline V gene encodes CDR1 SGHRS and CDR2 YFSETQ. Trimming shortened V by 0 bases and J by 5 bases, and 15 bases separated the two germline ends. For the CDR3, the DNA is TGCGCCAGCAGCTTGGATCCCGCGGCAGGGAATAATTCACCCCTCCACTTT. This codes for CASSLDPAAGNNSPLHF.

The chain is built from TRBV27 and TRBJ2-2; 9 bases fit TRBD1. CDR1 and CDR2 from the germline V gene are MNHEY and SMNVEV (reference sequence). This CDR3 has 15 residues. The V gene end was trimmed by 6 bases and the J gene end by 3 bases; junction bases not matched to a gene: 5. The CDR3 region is CASRTGGQYTGELFF. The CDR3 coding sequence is TGTGCCAGCAGAACAGGGGGCCAGTACACCGGGGAGCTGTTTTTT.

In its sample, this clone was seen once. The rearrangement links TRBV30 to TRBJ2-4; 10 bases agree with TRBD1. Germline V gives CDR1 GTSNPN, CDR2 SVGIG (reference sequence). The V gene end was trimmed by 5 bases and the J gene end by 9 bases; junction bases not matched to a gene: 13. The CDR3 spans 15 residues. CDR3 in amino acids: CAWGPSWTGGGIQYF. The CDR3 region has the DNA TGTGCCTGGGGGCCATCTTGGACAGGGGGAGGCATTCAGTACTTC.

The CDR3 bases are TGTGCCAGTACCGCCAGAGGTGGACAGGGCAATCAGCCCCAGCATTTT. It encodes CASTARGGQGNQPQHF. The chain uses TRBV19 and TRBJ1-5; TRBD1 matches 7 bases. The germline V gene has CDR1 LNHDA and CDR2 SQIVND (reference sequence). The CDR3 has 16 residues. Trimming cost V 7 bases and J 2 bases; bases outside gene matches: 11.

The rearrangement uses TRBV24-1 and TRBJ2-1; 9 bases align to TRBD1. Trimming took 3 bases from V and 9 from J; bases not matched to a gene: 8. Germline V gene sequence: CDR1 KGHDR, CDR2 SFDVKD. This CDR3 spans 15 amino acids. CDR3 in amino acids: CATSDTRDRDGEQFF. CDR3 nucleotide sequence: TGTGCCACCAGTGATACCCGGGACAGGGACGGTGAGCAGTTCTTC.

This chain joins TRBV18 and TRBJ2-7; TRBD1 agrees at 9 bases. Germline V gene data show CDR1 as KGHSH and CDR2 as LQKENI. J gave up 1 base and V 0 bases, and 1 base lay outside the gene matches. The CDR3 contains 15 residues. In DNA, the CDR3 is TGTGCCAGCTCACCACCGGGACAGGGTTCCTACGAGCAGTACTTC. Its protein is CASSPPGQGSYEQYF.

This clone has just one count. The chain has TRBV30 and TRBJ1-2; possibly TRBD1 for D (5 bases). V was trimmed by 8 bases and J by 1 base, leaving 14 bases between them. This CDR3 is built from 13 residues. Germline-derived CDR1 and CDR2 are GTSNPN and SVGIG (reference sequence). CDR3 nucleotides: TGTGCCGGTGGGGGGACGGGTAACTATGGCTACACCTTC. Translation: CAGGGTGNYGYTF.

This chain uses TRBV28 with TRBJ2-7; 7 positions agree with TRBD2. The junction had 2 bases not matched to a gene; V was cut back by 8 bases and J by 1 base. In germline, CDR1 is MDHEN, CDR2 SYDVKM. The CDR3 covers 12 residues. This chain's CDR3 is CASRAGSYEQYF. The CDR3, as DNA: TGTGCCAGCCGAGCGGGGTCCTACGAGCAGTACTTC. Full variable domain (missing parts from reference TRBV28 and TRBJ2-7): DVKVTQSSRYLVKRTGEKVFLECVQDMDHENMFWYRQDPGLGLRLIYFSYDVKMKEKGDIPEGYSVSREKKERFSLILESASTNQTSMYLCASRAGSYEQYFGPGTRLTVT.

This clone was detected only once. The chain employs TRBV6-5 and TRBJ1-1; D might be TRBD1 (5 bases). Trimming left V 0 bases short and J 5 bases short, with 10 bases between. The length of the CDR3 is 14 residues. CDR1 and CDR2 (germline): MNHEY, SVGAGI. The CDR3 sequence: CASSYSVGGTEAFF. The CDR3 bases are TGTGCCAGCAGTTACTCAGTGGGGGGAACTGAAGCTTTCTTT.

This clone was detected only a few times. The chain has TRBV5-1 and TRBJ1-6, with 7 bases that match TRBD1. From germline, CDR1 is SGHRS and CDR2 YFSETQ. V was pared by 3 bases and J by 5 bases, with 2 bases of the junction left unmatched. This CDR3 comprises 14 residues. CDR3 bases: TGCGCCAGCAGCTCTCAGGGGGATAATTCACCCCTCCACTTT. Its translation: CASSSQGDNSPLHF.

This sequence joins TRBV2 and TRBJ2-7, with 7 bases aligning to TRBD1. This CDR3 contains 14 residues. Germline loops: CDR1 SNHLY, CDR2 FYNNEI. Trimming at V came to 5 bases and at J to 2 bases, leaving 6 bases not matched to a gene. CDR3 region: CASSQGTATYEQYF. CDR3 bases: TGTGCCAGCAGTCAAGGGACAGCAACCTACGAGCAGTACTTC.

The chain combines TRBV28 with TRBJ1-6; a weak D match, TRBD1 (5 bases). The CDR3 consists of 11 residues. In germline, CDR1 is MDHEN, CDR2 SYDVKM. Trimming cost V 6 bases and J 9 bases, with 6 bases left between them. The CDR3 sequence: CASRTGSPLHF. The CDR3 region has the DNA TGTGCCAGCAGAACAGGTTCACCCCTCCACTTT. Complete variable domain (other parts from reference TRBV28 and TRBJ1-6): DVKVTQSSRYLVKRTGEKVFLECVQDMDHENMFWYRQDPGLGLRLIYFSYDVKMKEKGDIPEGYSVSREKKERFSLILESASTNQTSMYLCASRTGSPLHFGNGTRLTVT.

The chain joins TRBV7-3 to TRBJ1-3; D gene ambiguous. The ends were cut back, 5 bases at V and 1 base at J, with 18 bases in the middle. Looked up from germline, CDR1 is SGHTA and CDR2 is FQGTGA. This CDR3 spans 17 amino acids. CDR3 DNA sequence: TGTGCCAGCAGCCCATCGGGGTCCCCTGGTTCTGGAAACACCATATATTTT. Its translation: CASSPSGSPGSGNTIYF.

This chain's CDR3 is CASSTKDRADLEAFF. The DNA for the CDR3 is TGTGCCAGCAGCACTAAAGACAGGGCCGATCTTGAAGCTTTCTTT. This rearrangement joins TRBV7-9 to TRBJ1-1; TRBD1 matches at 7 bases. In germline, CDR1 is SEHNR, CDR2 FQNEAQ (reference sequence). The junction had 13 bases not matched to a gene; V was cut back by 5 bases and J by 7 bases. The CDR3 is 15 residues long. The whole variable domain, filled in from reference TRBV7-9 and TRBJ1-1, reads DTGVSQNPRHKITKRGQNVTFRCDPISEHNRLYWYRQTLGQGPEFLTYFQNEAQLEKSRLLSDRFSAERPKGSFSTLEIQRTEQGDSAMYLCASSTKDRADLEAFFGQGTRLTVV.

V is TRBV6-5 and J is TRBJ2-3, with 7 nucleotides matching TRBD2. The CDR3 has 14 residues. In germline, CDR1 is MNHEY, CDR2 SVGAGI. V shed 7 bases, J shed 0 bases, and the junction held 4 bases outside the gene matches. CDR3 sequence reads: CASTSGTSTDTQYF. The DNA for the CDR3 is TGTGCCAGCACTAGCGGTACTAGCACAGATACGCAGTATTTT.

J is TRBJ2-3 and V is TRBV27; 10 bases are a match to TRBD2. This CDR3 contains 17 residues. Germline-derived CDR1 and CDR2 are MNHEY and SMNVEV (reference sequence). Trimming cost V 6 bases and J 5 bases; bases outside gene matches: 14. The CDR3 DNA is TGTGCCAGCAGCCGCACCTCAGCGGGGGGGCTAGGAGATACGCAGTATTTT. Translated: CASSRTSAGGLGDTQYF.

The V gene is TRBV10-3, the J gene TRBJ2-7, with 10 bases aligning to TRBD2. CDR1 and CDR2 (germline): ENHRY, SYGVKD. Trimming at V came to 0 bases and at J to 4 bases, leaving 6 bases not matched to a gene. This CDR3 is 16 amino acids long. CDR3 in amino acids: CAISESASGGWYEQYF. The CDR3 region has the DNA TGTGCCATCAGTGAGTCTGCTAGCGGGGGATGGTACGAGCAGTACTTC.